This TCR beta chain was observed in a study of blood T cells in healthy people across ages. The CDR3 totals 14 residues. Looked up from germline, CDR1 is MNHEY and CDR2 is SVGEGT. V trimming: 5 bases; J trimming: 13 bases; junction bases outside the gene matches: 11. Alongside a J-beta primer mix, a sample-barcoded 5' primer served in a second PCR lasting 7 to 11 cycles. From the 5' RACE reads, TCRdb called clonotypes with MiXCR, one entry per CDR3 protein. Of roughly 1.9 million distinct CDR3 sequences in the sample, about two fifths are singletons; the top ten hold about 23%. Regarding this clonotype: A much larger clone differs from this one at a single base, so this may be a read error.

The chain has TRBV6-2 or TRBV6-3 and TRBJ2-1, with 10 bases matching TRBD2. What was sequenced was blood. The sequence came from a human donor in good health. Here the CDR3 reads CASSRTSGQETQFF. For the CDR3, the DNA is TGTGCCAGCAGTCGGACTAGCGGCCAAGAGACCCAGTTCTTC.